One and the same sample provided the 26 T cell receptor beta chains below, sequenced in a study of regulatory T cells in long-lasting Graves disease. Researchers made TCR beta libraries by using iRepertoire HTBI primers and running Arm-PCR on CDR3 regions. TCRdb processed the multiplex PCR reads anew with MiXCR; each CDR3 protein has one entry. The table lists 400,000 to 500,000 distinct CDR3 sequences, approximately 15% of them singletons. Time point noted: newly diagnosed GD, antithyroid drugs for less than 3 months. Preparation of the TCR library used RNA extracted from PBMCs. This same sample was also taken into another study, of T cells in Graves' hyperthyroidism and ophthalmopathy.

The sequenced sample was peripheral blood mononuclear cells (PBMCs), obtained at new diagnosis, from a patient treated with antithyroid drugs. These receptors all stem from a woman aged 40 to 50 with Graves disease.

This clonotype occurred once. This may be a read error: a much more frequent sequence differs by one nucleotide. The rearrangement joins TRBV14 to TRBJ1-4, with a tentative D call TRBD1 (6 bases). This CDR3 has 17 amino acids. CDR1 is SGHDN, CDR2 FVKESK, per germline. The ends were cut back, 3 bases at V and 1 base at J, with 15 bases in the middle. CDR3 nucleotides: TGTGCCAGCAGCCAGGGTCCGGGGGCTGAAACTAATGAAAAACTGTTTTTT. Its protein product is CASSQGPGAETNEKLFF.

In its sample, this clonotype was seen many times. The CDR3 DNA follows: TGTGCCAGCAGTTTAACCCCGGGACAGGGGTATGGCTACACCTTC. It encodes CASSLTPGQGYGYTF. This rearrangement joins TRBV7-9 to TRBJ1-2; TRBD1 matches 10 bases. Germline assignment: CDR1 SEHNR and CDR2 FQNEAQ (reference sequence). CDR3 length: 15 amino acids. With V trimmed by 6 bases and J by 5 bases, 9 bases remained unmatched.

The chain combines TRBV11-2 with TRBJ1-6, with 7 nucleotides matching TRBD1. The germline V gene has CDR1 SGHAT and CDR2 FQNNGV. The CDR3 is 15 residues long. The junction had 8 bases not matched to a gene; V was cut back by 5 bases and J by 7 bases. In DNA, the CDR3 is TGTGCCAGCAGCGCCCGACAGGGTCGGAATTCACCCCTCCACTTT. Translated: CASSARQGRNSPLHF.

This clonotype showed up many times. The chain links TRBV11-3 to TRBJ2-3; D is possibly TRBD1 or TRBD2 (6 bases each). Germline CDR1 SGHNT, CDR2 YENEEA. The CDR3 has 17 amino acids. The V end was cut by 0 bases, the J end by 1 base, with 14 bases between. The CDR3 spells CASSLDRPGAGTDTQYF. The CDR3 DNA sequence: TGTGCCAGCAGCTTAGATCGCCCGGGGGCGGGCACAGATACGCAGTATTTT.

This clonotype was found a few times. The chain combines TRBV5-1 with TRBJ1-4; the match to TRBD1 covers 10 bases. Germline CDR1 is SGHRS and CDR2 is YFSETQ. J gave up 7 bases and V 4 bases, and 4 bases lay outside the gene matches. There are 14 residues in the CDR3. CDR3 sequence (DNA): TGCGCCAGCAGCGATCGGACAGGGGGTGAAAAACTGTTTTTT. The encoded protein is CASSDRTGGEKLFF.

This clonotype was seen ten or more times. V is TRBV30 and J is TRBJ2-1, with 11 bases lining up with TRBD2. Germline CDR1 GTSNPN, CDR2 SVGIG (reference sequence). The CDR3 extends over 15 amino acids. With V trimmed by 8 bases and J by 3 bases, 9 bases remained unmatched. The CDR3 sequence is CALGTSGDNYNEQFF. The CDR3 DNA follows: TGTGCCCTAGGGACTAGCGGAGACAACTACAATGAGCAGTTCTTC.

This clonotype showed up many times. The chain joins TRBV12-5 to TRBJ2-3, with 10 nucleotides matching TRBD1. The J segment lost 7 bases and the V segment lost 6 bases, leaving 13 bases of the junction unmatched. The V gene's germline CDR1 is LGHNT and CDR2 FRNRAP. The CDR3 is 16 amino acids. The CDR3 reads CASGLIPGTGEHTQYF. The CDR3 nucleotides read TGTGCTAGTGGCCTAATCCCCGGGACAGGGGAACATACGCAGTATTTT.

Details on this clonotype: A much larger clone differs from this one at a single base, so this may be a read error. The chain couples TRBV5-8 to TRBJ2-3, with 7 bases matching TRBD1. This CDR3 contains 17 residues. Germline values: CDR1 SGHTS, CDR2 YDEGEE. The CDR3 here is CANSQSNRGHGTDTQYF. CDR3 nucleotide sequence: TGTGCCAACAGCCAATCTAACAGGGGACACGGCACAGATACGCAGTATTTT.

The sample holds many counts of this clonotype. This chain connects TRBV30 to TRBJ1-1, with D perhaps TRBD1 (5 bases). Germline V gene lookup returns CDR1 GTSNPN and CDR2 SVGIG (reference sequence). Deletions cut 4 bases from V and 10 bases from J, with 19 bases between. The CDR3 runs to 13 residues. CDR3 DNA: TGTGCCTGGAACGCCGAGCTGGGGCTTGGAGCTTTCTTT. This translates into CAWNAELGLGAFF.

This clonotype was recorded many times. The chain joins TRBV13 to TRBJ2-5, with TRBD2 as a possible D gene (5 bases). The germline V and J ends were trimmed by 0 bases and 4 bases, with 12 bases remaining between them. From germline, CDR1 is PRHDT and CDR2 FYEKMQ (reference sequence). The CDR3 is 15 amino acids. The CDR3 region has the DNA TGTGCCAGCAGCTTAGGACTAGTTGAAAGAGAGACCCAGTACTTC. This translates into CASSLGLVERETQYF.

V and J are TRBV7-9 and TRBJ1-2, with TRBD1 matching over 9 bases. V lost 4 bases to trimming and J lost 4 bases; unmatched junction nucleotides: 19. This CDR3 comprises 19 residues. Germline CDR1 reads SEHNR; CDR2 reads FQNEAQ (reference sequence). The CDR3, as DNA: TGTGCCAGCAGCTGGGCACTGACAGGGGGGATAAACGAGGTCTATGGCTACACCTTC. It translates to CASSWALTGGINEVYGYTF. The entire variable domain, with the rest obtained from reference TRBV7-9 and TRBJ1-2, is as follows: DTGVSQNPRHKITKRGQNVTFRCDPISEHNRLYWYRQTLGQGPEFLTYFQNEAQLEKSRLLSDRFSAERPKGSFSTLEIQRTEQGDSAMYLCASSWALTGGINEVYGYTFGSGTRLTVV.

The table lists this clonotype with many counts. This sequence joins TRBV7-2 and TRBJ2-1; 11 bases fit TRBD2. This CDR3 region has 14 residues. Germline trimming cut 10 bases from V and 8 bases from J; bases unmatched to any gene: 10. Germline lookup yields CDR1 SGHTA and CDR2 FQGNSA. The CDR3 DNA sequence: TGTGCCAACCAACTAGCGGGAGAGGGCTATGAGCAGTTCTTC. Protein product: CANQLAGEGYEQFF. The full variable domain, its missing parts supplied by reference TRBV7-2 and TRBJ2-1, is GAGVSQSPSNKVTEKGKDVELRCDPISGHTALYWYRQSLGQGLEFLIYFQGNSAPDKSGLPSDRFSAERTGGSVSTLTIQRTQQEDSAVYLCANQLAGEGYEQFFGPGTRLTVL.

Here the CDR3 DNA reads TGCGCCAGCAGCCAAGGGCAGGGGCAGGGCGGGGAGCTGTTTTTT. Translation gives CASSQGQGQGGELFF. The chain joins TRBV4-1 to TRBJ2-2, with D possibly being TRBD1 (6 bases). This CDR3 contains 15 residues. CDR1 is MGHRA, CDR2 YSYEKL, per germline. V lost 1 base to trimming and J lost 7 bases, with 13 bases between them.

The V and J genes are TRBV19 and TRBJ2-4; 14 bases align to TRBD2. This CDR3 has 18 residues. V shed 4 bases and J 1 base; nucleotides not matched to a gene: 6. Germline V gives CDR1 LNHDA, CDR2 SQIVND (reference sequence). The CDR3: CASSTGLAGDTAKNIQYF. CDR3 sequence (DNA): TGTGCCAGTAGTACGGGACTAGCGGGAGATACTGCCAAAAACATTCAGTACTTC.

This clonotype was picked up many times. The rearrangement uses TRBV20-1 and TRBJ2-5, with 9 bases aligning to TRBD1. Germline loops: CDR1 DFQATT, CDR2 SNEGSKA (reference sequence). V trimming: 6 bases; J trimming: 5 bases; junction bases outside the gene matches: 10. The CDR3 runs to 14 residues. The CDR3 nucleotides read TGCAGTGCCCCTCGGAGGGACAGGGATGAGACCCAGTACTTC. As protein: CSAPRRDRDETQYF.

About this clonotype: Possible read error: a much larger clone is one base away. This chain joins TRBV20-1 and TRBJ2-5, with 10 bases lining up with TRBD1. There are 14 residues in the CDR3. Germline CDR1 DFQATT, CDR2 SNEGSKA (reference sequence). Here the CDR3 DNA reads TGCAGTGCTAGTTCCGGGACAGGGGCCAATGAGCACTTCTTC. Translation: CSASSGTGANEHFF.

V is TRBV28 and J is TRBJ1-5; D gene uncertain. Per the germline V gene, CDR1 is MDHEN and CDR2 is SYDVKM. CDR3 length: 14 amino acids. Trimming pared 3 bases from V and 3 bases from J, leaving 9 bases between. The CDR3 loop is CASSFFKANQPQHF. In DNA form, the CDR3 reads TGTGCCAGCAGTTTTTTCAAGGCCAATCAGCCCCAGCATTTT.

This clonotype showed up many times. The V and J genes are TRBV14 and TRBJ2-1; 8 nucleotides match TRBD2. Germline-derived CDR1 and CDR2 are SGHDN and FVKESK. The CDR3 is made up of 15 amino acids. Losses at the gene ends were 3 bases for V and 5 bases for J; bases not matched to a gene: 6. The CDR3: CASSQPGLGDNEQFF. The CDR3 DNA reads TGTGCCAGCAGCCAGCCGGGACTAGGGGACAATGAGCAGTTCTTC.

This clonotype has at least ten counts. This rearrangement joins TRBV11-2 to TRBJ2-1, with D unresolved. The ends were cut back, 7 bases at V and 9 bases at J, with 19 bases in the middle. The CDR3 is 14 amino acids. Germline lookup yields CDR1 SGHAT and CDR2 FQNNGV. Here the CDR3 DNA reads TGTGCCAGCACCCCTGATCCGGCGGTCCTTGAGCAGTTCTTC. Residues: CASTPDPAVLEQFF.

Regarding this clonotype: This probably arose from a read error, given a far larger clone one base away. V usage is TRBV10-3 and J usage is TRBJ2-5; TRBD1 matches 9 bases. The CDR3 covers 15 residues. Germline V lookup: CDR1 ENHRY, CDR2 SYGVKD. The trim removed 5 bases at V and 3 bases at J, leaving 7 bases unmatched. DNA for the CDR3: TGTGCCATCAGTACCCCACGACAGGGGGAAGAGACCCAGTACTTC. As protein: CAISTPRQGEETQYF.

The CDR3 loop reads CASSFSSGANVLTF. The CDR3 coding sequence is TGTGCCAGCAGTTTTTCGTCTGGGGCCAACGTCCTGACTTTC. The V gene is TRBV27, the J gene TRBJ2-6; no clear D gene. V lost 3 bases and J lost 1, with 4 bases in between. The CDR3 runs 14 residues. CDR1 is MNHEY, CDR2 SMNVEV, per germline (reference sequence).

This clonotype was detected many times. This chain links TRBV20-1 with TRBJ2-7, with 9 bases lining up with TRBD1. V gave up 3 bases and J gave up 5 bases; unmatched junction bases: 11. This CDR3 has 15 amino acids. Germline loops: CDR1 DFQATT, CDR2 SNEGSKA (reference sequence). The CDR3 sequence: CSASVTGGAGNEQYF. Here the CDR3 DNA reads TGCAGTGCTAGTGTAACAGGGGGCGCGGGAAACGAGCAGTACTTC.

Ten or more counts support this clonotype. The rearrangement links TRBV11-2 to TRBJ2-3, with no clear D. There are 14 residues in the CDR3. Per the germline V gene, CDR1 is SGHAT and CDR2 is FQNNGV. V gave up 5 bases and J gave up 5 bases, with 14 bases separating them. This CDR3 reads CASSVGPTGDTQYF. CDR3 bases: TGTGCCAGCAGCGTCGGGCCGACGGGAGATACGCAGTATTTT.

This clonotype was picked up many times. The gene calls are TRBV6-5 and TRBJ2-7; TRBD2 aligns across 9 bases. CDR1 and CDR2 (germline): MNHEY, SVGAGI. The V gene end was trimmed by 2 bases and the J gene end by 3 bases; junction bases not matched to a gene: 11. This CDR3 contains 17 residues. For the CDR3, the DNA is TGTGCCAGCAGTTACCGGGCTAGCGGGAAAGAGGGCTACGAGCAGTACTTC. Amino acid sequence: CASSYRASGKEGYEQYF.

For this clonotype: This sequence is one base from a far larger clone and is likely a read error. V usage is TRBV7-2 and J usage is TRBJ2-5; the match to TRBD1 covers 9 bases. Germline V gene data show CDR1 as SGHTA and CDR2 as FQGNSA. This CDR3 contains 15 residues. CDR3 in amino acids: CAGSASGTGKETQYF. The CDR3 coding sequence is TGTGCCGGCAGTGCCTCCGGGACAGGGAAAGAGACCCAGTACTTC.

This clonotype has at least ten counts. V gene TRBV12-3 or TRBV12-4 combines with J gene TRBJ2-1; 7 nucleotides match TRBD1. V was pared by 6 bases and J by 8 bases, with 7 bases of the junction left unmatched. This CDR3 spans 13 amino acids. CDR3 nucleotides: TGTGCCAGCAGATTAACAGGGGTCGATGAGCAGTTCTTC. Its translation is CASRLTGVDEQFF.